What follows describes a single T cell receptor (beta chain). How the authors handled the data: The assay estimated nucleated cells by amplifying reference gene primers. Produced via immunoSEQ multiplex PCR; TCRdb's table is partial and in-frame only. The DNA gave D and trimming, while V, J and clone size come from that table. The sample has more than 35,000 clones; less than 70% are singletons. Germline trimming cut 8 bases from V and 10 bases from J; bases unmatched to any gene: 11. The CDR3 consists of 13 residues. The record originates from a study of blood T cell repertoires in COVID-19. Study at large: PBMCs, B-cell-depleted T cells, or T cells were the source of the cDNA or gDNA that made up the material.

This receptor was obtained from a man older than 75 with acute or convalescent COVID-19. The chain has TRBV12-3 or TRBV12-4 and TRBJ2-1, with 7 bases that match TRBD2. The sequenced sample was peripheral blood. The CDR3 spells CASGKDLGGEQFF. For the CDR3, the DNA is TGTGCCAGCGGGAAGGATCTCGGGGGGGAGCAGTTCTTC.